This T cell receptor (beta chain) was obtained from a study of CD8 T cells in Susac syndrome. An input of roughly 0.5 to 1 ug of RNA was subjected to reverse transcription using random hexamers. Each CDR3 protein is one row after TCRdb ran MiXCR on the immunoSEQ multiplex PCR reads. The sample records 170,000 or so distinct CDR3 sequences, 90% to 95% being singletons. Blood CD8+ and CD4+ T cells underwent high-throughput TCR beta sequencing. Negative magnetic isolation gave CD8+ and CD4+ cells; FACS enriched CD8+ TEMRA. The CDR3 runs to 15 residues. The V and J ends lost 6 bases and 3 bases respectively, with 18 bases between them. Germline V gives CDR1 DFQATT, CDR2 SNEGSKA (reference sequence).

The sequence was obtained from a human donor with multiple sclerosis. The sequenced sample consisted of CD4+ T cells from PBMCs. V usage is TRBV20-1 and J usage is TRBJ1-5; D might be TRBD1 (5 bases). This CDR3 reads CSARKVGAANQPQHF. DNA for the CDR3: TGCAGTGCCAGGAAGGTCGGGGCGGCCAATCAGCCCCAGCATTTT.